This passage covers 13 T cell receptor beta chains from one sample sequenced in a study of control samples from healthy donors and cancer patients. The method was immunoSEQ multiplex PCR; TCRdb's version includes in-frame clones alone and lacks a portion of them. The sample carries about 130,000 clones, 80% to 95% recorded once. The sample comprised blood. The source is a middle-aged man in good health.

The rearrangement joins TRBV7-9 to TRBJ1-5, with TRBD1 matching over 10 bases. The CDR3 runs to 14 residues. The germline CDR1 and CDR2 sequences are SEHNR and FQNEAQ (reference sequence). V shed 5 bases and J 10 bases; nucleotides not matched to a gene: 8. CDR3 sequence: CASSPEGQGSPQHF. The CDR3 nucleotides are TGTGCCAGCAGCCCCGAGGGACAGGGGAGTCCCCAGCATTTT.

This rearrangement joins TRBV5-1 to TRBJ1-2; possibly TRBD1 for D (6 bases). The CDR3 spans 16 residues. CDR1 and CDR2 (germline): SGHRS, YFSETQ. V lost 4 bases to trimming and J lost 2 bases, with 18 bases between them. CDR3 amino acids: CASSQDLTGSNYGYTF. The CDR3 DNA reads as TGCGCCAGCAGCCAGGACCTGACAGGAAGCAACTATGGCTACACCTTC. The variable domain in full, completed from reference TRBV5-1 and TRBJ1-2, reads KAGVTQTPRYLIKTRGQQVTLSCSPISGHRSVSWYQQTPGQGLQFLFEYFSETQRNKGNFPGRFSGRQFSNSRSEMNVSTLELGDSALYLCASSQDLTGSNYGYTFGSGTRLTVV.

The J gene is TRBJ1-3, the V gene TRBV7-6; D gene unclear. This CDR3 is built from 16 residues. V lost 5 bases, J lost 3 bases, and 17 bases lay in between. The germline CDR1 and CDR2 sequences are SGHVS and FNYEAQ. CDR3 amino acids: CASSPTSRGGGNTIYF. Written as DNA, the CDR3 is TGTGCCAGCAGCCCAACATCACGGGGAGGTGGAAACACCATATATTTT.

The CDR3, as DNA: TGTGCCAGCAGCCTGGGGGAGGGGGCCATGGAGCAGTACTTC. It encodes CASSLGEGAMEQYF. The chain couples TRBV5-5 to TRBJ2-7, with D perhaps assigned TRBD1 or TRBD2 (7 bases each). Trimming cost V 4 bases and J 7 bases, with 18 bases left between them. Per germline, CDR1 SGHKS and CDR2 YYEKEE (reference sequence). CDR3 length: 14 amino acids.

CDR3 in DNA: TGTGCCAGCAGTGACTACCTACAGGGGGAAAGGGAAAAACTGTTTTTT. Translation: CASSDYLQGEREKLFF. The chain couples TRBV2 to TRBJ1-4; 8 bases map to TRBD1. The CDR3 spans 16 residues. V lost 3 bases and J lost 8; bases outside the gene matches: 11. In germline, CDR1 is SNHLY, CDR2 FYNNEI.

The V and J genes are TRBV19 and TRBJ2-3; D is undetermined. Germline V CDR1 and CDR2: LNHDA, SQIVND (reference sequence). The CDR3 sequence is 11 residues long. The V end was cut by 8 bases, the J end by 2 bases, with 5 bases between. The CDR3 loop reads CASAVTDTQYF. Here the CDR3 DNA reads TGTGCCAGTGCGGTCACAGATACGCAGTATTTT.

This sequence joins TRBV18 and TRBJ1-2, with 10 bases identical to TRBD1. CDR3 length: 15 residues. The V and J ends lost 3 bases and 4 bases, in that order; junction bases with no gene match: 5. CDR1 is KGHSH, CDR2 LQKENI, per germline. This CDR3 is CASSPPGQGGYGYTF. CDR3 bases: TGTGCCAGCTCACCCCCCGGACAGGGGGGCTATGGCTACACCTTC.

The chain links TRBV3-1 (or the pseudogene TRBV3-2) to TRBJ2-3; D is possibly TRBD2 (7 bases). The CDR3 length is 14 residues. V was pared by 4 bases and J by 4 bases, with 12 bases between. CDR1 and CDR2 (germline): LGHDT, YNNKEL (reference sequence). The CDR3 DNA reads TGTGCCAGCAGCCTGCAGGGGAGGGCAGATACGCAGTATTTT. The encoded protein is CASSLQGRADTQYF.

The V and J genes are TRBV19 and TRBJ1-1; possible D gene TRBD1, 5 bases. With 9 bases removed from V and 3 bases from J, the gap between germline ends came to 11 bases. Germline V gene data show CDR1 as LNHDA and CDR2 as SQIVND (reference sequence). The CDR3 consists of 12 residues. The CDR3, as DNA: TGTGCCAGCCGAACAGGATACACTGAAGCTTTCTTT. It translates to CASRTGYTEAFF.

This clone was observed a single time. J is TRBJ1-4 and V is TRBV28; 9 positions agree with TRBD1. The CDR3 runs 15 residues. Germline V lookup: CDR1 MDHEN, CDR2 SYDVKM. The J segment lost 3 bases and the V segment lost 5 bases, leaving 4 bases of the junction unmatched. The CDR3 reads CASSNRGLANEKLFF. The DNA for the CDR3 is TGTGCCAGCAGTAACAGGGGGCTAGCTAATGAAAAACTGTTTTTT.

This rearrangement joins TRBV27 to TRBJ2-5; 7 bases agree with TRBD1. V was clipped by 1 base and J by 5 bases; unmatched bases: 7. This CDR3 contains 15 residues. The germline CDR1 and CDR2 sequences are MNHEY and SMNVEV (reference sequence). The CDR3 bases are TGTGCCAGCAGTTTATTGGACAGGCCCGGGGAGACCCAGTACTTC. Translating gives CASSLLDRPGETQYF.

DNA of the CDR3: TGTGCCAGCAGCGTAGCCGGTGCCTATGGCTACACCTTC. It specifies CASSVAGAYGYTF. This rearrangement joins TRBV9 to TRBJ1-2, with no clear D. Germline lookup yields CDR1 SGDLS and CDR2 YYNGEE. CDR3 length equals 13 residues. V was cut by 0 bases and J by 4 bases, with 7 bases left in between.

The V call is TRBV15, the J call TRBJ1-1; D is unresolved. V shed 3 bases and J shed 5 bases, with 10 bases lying between them. The CDR3 runs to 13 residues. From germline, CDR1 is LNHNV and CDR2 YYDKDF (reference sequence). CDR3 nucleotide sequence: TGTGCCACCAGCAGGATTATTGGAACTGAAGCTTTCTTT. This encodes CATSRIIGTEAFF.